This entry lists 9 T cell receptor beta chains sequenced from one sample in a study of cytomegalovirus exposure and HLA in healthy donors. This PCR relied on a set of 60 Vbeta primers and 13 Jbeta primers. Generated by immunoSEQ multiplex PCR, the TCRdb table keeps only in-frame clones and is missing some. The sample lists around 100,000 clones; 50% to 70% were seen once. Sequencing used PBMCs. The receptors were gathered from a man younger than 45 in good health and CMV-seropositive.

In regard to this clone: One junction end disagrees with the germline gene, perhaps due to a read error. J is TRBJ1-6 and V is TRBV6-1; D perhaps matches TRBD1 (6 bases). The CDR3 length is 15 residues. Germline-derived CDR1 and CDR2 are MNHNS and SASEGT. The CDR3 nucleotides are TGTGCCGGCAGTGGTCGGGACACCTATAATTCACCCCTCCACTTT. Translating it yields CAGSGRDTYNSPLHF.

A note on this clone: Mismatch with germline at one junction end may stem from a read error. This sample includes further DNA sequences coding for the same CDR3. The chain combines TRBV6-6 with TRBJ1-1; 7 bases are a match to TRBD1. The CDR3 extends over 14 amino acids. Per the germline V gene, CDR1 is MNHNY and CDR2 is SVGAGI (reference sequence). The CDR3 here is CASNQGVVNTEAFF. As DNA, the CDR3 is TGTGCCAGCAACCAGGGGGTTGTGAACACTGAAGCCTTCTTT.

The chain links TRBV5-1 to TRBJ1-1; 7 bases fit TRBD1. The CDR3 totals 15 residues. Germline trimming cut 6 bases from V and 4 bases from J; bases unmatched to any gene: 12. Germline lookup yields CDR1 SGHRS and CDR2 YFSETQ. The CDR3 sequence: CASTPPNRGFTEAFF. CDR3 DNA sequence: TGCGCCAGCACCCCACCCAACAGGGGATTCACTGAAGCTTTCTTT.

The V gene is TRBV2, the J gene TRBJ2-7; D remains unclear. The CDR3 is 11 residues long. Looked up from germline, CDR1 is SNHLY and CDR2 is FYNNEI. V lost 6 bases, J lost 7 bases, and 10 bases lay in between. The CDR3 bases are TGTGCCAGCAGCGAATTCCTAGAGCAGTACTTC. This encodes CASSEFLEQYF.

The chain links TRBV11-3 to TRBJ2-3; the match to TRBD1 covers 7 bases. The length of the CDR3 is 13 residues. J lost 5 bases, V lost 3 bases, and 2 bases had no gene match. The germline V gene encodes CDR1 SGHNT and CDR2 YENEEA. The CDR3 DNA reads TGTGCCAGCAGCTTGAGGGGGCAAGATACGCAGTATTTT. Amino acid sequence: CASSLRGQDTQYF.

The rearrangement joins TRBV6-1 to TRBJ1-2; D remains unclear. The germline V gene has CDR1 MNHNS and CDR2 SASEGT. Between the trimmed V and J ends, which lost 3 bases and 4 bases, there was a span of 3 bases. The CDR3 runs 11 residues. The DNA of the CDR3 is TGTGCCAGCAGTGAGGCCTATGGCTACACCTTC. Protein product: CASSEAYGYTF.

The V call is TRBV18, the J call TRBJ2-7; weak D call: TRBD2 (5 bases). CDR3 length: 16 amino acids. V lost 5 bases and J lost 0, with 17 bases in between. Germline values: CDR1 KGHSH, CDR2 LQKENI. The CDR3 sequence is CASSAGVHIRSYEQYF. CDR3 nucleotides: TGTGCCAGCTCAGCGGGCGTGCATATTCGCTCCTACGAGCAGTACTTC.

The gene calls are TRBV19 and TRBJ1-5, with D tentatively TRBD1 (5 bases). The CDR3 contains 15 residues. Germline CDR1 reads LNHDA; CDR2 reads SQIVND (reference sequence). V lost 7 bases and J lost 0, with 13 bases in between. The CDR3 nucleotides read TGTGCCAGTATTAGTGGGGCAGGTAGCAATCAGCCCCAGCATTTT. Protein: CASISGAGSNQPQHF.

This clone was seen only a few times. The chain has TRBV5-6 and TRBJ1-1; weak D call: TRBD1 (5 bases). The CDR3 covers 14 residues. Trimming stripped 1 base from V and 4 bases from J, with 11 bases between. Per germline, CDR1 SGHDT and CDR2 YYEEEE. The CDR3 DNA reads TGTGCCAGCAGCTTGAGCGGGGGTAGCACTGAAGCTTTCTTT. This codes for CASSLSGGSTEAFF.